This is a list of T cell receptor beta chains from one sample in a study of regulatory T cells in long-lasting Graves disease. MiXCR, applied by TCRdb to the multiplex PCR reads, yields one record per CDR3 protein. The data contain about 290,000 distinct CDR3 sequences, 20% to 25% of them seen just once; the ten biggest clones take up approximately 60%. This material consisted of peripheral blood mononuclear cells (PBMCs), taken when the disease was refractory, from a patient treated with antithyroid drugs. The receptors were gathered from a female donor with Graves disease. Each CDR3 is given without its conserved first and last residue. Expanded clones get a size class; other rows say once, few or many, or leave the size out.

>16|TRBJ2-3|TRBV6-2/TRBV6-3|NA
ASSYSTLTSGRGHTQY
>11|TRBJ2-5|TRBV15|few
ATSRASVETQY
>15|TRBJ2-3|TRBV19|NA
ASSIDHRTSDTDTQY
>11|TRBJ1-1|TRBV6-1|NA
ASGGQMNTEAF
>14|TRBJ2-7|TRBV20-1|few
SARKTFWLFQYEQY
>9|TRBJ1-1|TRBV2|many
ASSGYTEAF
>13|TRBJ2-7|TRBV7-2|NA
ASSLVPSGLYEQY
>12|TRBJ1-2|TRBV11-2|many
ASSPGRVEYGYT
>11|TRBJ1-2|TRBV7-2|NA
ASSTGTLYGYT
>10|TRBJ1-2|TRBV29-1|few
SVGTENYGYT
>13|TRBJ2-7|TRBV11-2|few
ASSLLGGGMYEQY
>15|TRBJ1-4|TRBV5-8|few
ASSSGTGMATNEKLF
>13|TRBJ1-2|TRBV7-9|many
ASSLAGGEIYGYT
>11|TRBJ1-6|TRBV30|NA
ASADVYNSPLH
>12|TRBJ1-5|TRBV5-5|NA
ASSLELLSQPQH
>11|TRBJ1-5|TRBV10-3|NA
AIVLGNNQPQH
>13|TRBJ2-7|TRBV7-3|NA
ASSLTASGTSEQY
>15|TRBJ2-5|TRBV25-1|few
ASSAPAHAYYQETQY
>8|TRBJ2-7|TRBV28|many
ASSRYEQY
>11|TRBJ1-1|TRBV28|NA
ASSIGQNTEAL
>10|TRBJ2-7|TRBV5-1|NA
ASSRDRVEQY
>13|TRBJ2-2|TRBV7-8|many
ASSLVSTNTGELF
>14|TRBJ2-5|TRBV11-2|NA
ASSLLAGGRGETQY
>11|TRBJ2-5|TRBV28|many
ASRDRGLETQY
>13|TRBJ2-7|TRBV28|many
ASSGERELQYEQY